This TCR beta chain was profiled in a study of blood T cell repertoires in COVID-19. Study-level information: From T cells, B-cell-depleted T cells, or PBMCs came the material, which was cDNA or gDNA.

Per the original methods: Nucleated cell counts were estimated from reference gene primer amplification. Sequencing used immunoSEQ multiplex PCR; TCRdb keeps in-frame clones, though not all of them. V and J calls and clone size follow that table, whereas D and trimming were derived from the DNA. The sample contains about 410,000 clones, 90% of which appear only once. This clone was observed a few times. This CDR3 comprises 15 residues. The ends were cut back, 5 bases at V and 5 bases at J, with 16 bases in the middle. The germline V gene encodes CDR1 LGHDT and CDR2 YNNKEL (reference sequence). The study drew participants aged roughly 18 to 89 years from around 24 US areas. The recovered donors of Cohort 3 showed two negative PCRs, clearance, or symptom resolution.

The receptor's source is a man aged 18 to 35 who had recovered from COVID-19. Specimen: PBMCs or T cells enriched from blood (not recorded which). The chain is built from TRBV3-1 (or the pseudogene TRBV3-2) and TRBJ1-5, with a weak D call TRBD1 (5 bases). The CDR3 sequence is CASSVTYRTDQPQHF. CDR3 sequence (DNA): TGTGCCAGCAGCGTAACCTACAGGACGGATCAGCCCCAGCATTTT.